One and the same sample provided the 17 T cell receptor beta chains below, sequenced in a study of cytomegalovirus exposure and HLA in healthy donors. Primers for the PCR totalled 60 Vbeta and 13 Jbeta. The assay was immunoSEQ multiplex PCR, and TCRdb's table has in-frame clones only and misses some. Found here are 110,000 to 150,000 clones, around four fifths of them singletons; the top ten hold 2% to 2.5%. Material: PBMCs. The receptor source for this set is a boy aged 2 to 10 in good health and CMV-seronegative.

This chain links TRBV6-4 with TRBJ2-2; 7 nucleotides line up with TRBD1. The CDR3 contains 15 residues. With V trimmed by 0 bases and J by 6 bases, 4 bases remained unmatched. CDR1 MRHNA and CDR2 SNTAGT come from the germline V gene. CDR3: CASSDSVGQAGELFF. The CDR3 DNA reads TGTGCCAGCAGTGACTCCGTAGGACAGGCCGGGGAGCTGTTTTTT.

The rearrangement links TRBV29-1 to TRBJ1-2; TRBD1 aligns across 7 bases. Trimming at V came to 4 bases and at J to 6 bases, leaving 5 bases not matched to a gene. From germline, CDR1 is SQVTM and CDR2 ANQGSEA. The CDR3 has 12 amino acids. CDR3 DNA: TGCAGCGTTGCCGACAGGGATGATGGCTACACCTTC. The encoded protein is CSVADRDDGYTF. Combining the CDR3 with reference TRBV29-1 and TRBJ1-2 gives the whole variable domain SAVISQKPSRDICQRGTSLTIQCQVDSQVTMMFWYRQQPGQSLTLIATANQGSEATYESGFVIDKFPISRPNLTFSTLTVSNMSPEDSSIYLCSVADRDDGYTFGSGTRLTVV.

This clone was seen only a few times. The chain links TRBV11-2 to TRBJ1-4, with D unresolved. V was cut by 6 bases and J by 8 bases, with 16 bases left in between. The V gene's germline CDR1 is SGHAT and CDR2 FQNNGV. The CDR3 sequence is 14 residues long. The CDR3 DNA is TGTGCCAGCAGACGAATCGGCGGAGGCGAAAAACTGTTTTTT. Amino acids: CASRRIGGGEKLFF.

V gene TRBV11-2 combines with J gene TRBJ2-1, with 11 bases aligning to TRBD2. The germline V gene has CDR1 SGHAT and CDR2 FQNNGV. The CDR3 is made up of 16 amino acids. Trimming cost V 4 bases and J 2 bases; bases outside gene matches: 4. Written as DNA, the CDR3 is TGTGCCAGCAGCTACCCGACTAGCGGGACCTACAATGAGCAGTTCTTC. Encoded protein: CASSYPTSGTYNEQFF.

This chain links TRBV9 with TRBJ1-2, with 10 bases matching TRBD1. Trimming removed 0 bases from V and 4 bases from J; junction bases left unmatched: 3. Per the germline V gene, CDR1 is SGDLS and CDR2 is YYNGEE. This CDR3 is built from 15 residues. CDR3 DNA: TGTGCCAGCAGCGTAGGACAGGGGGCTGCCTATGGCTACACCTTC. It is translated as CASSVGQGAAYGYTF.

The chain links TRBV9 to TRBJ2-7; D is possibly TRBD1 (5 bases). The CDR3 totals 15 residues. V was cut by 3 bases and J by 3 bases, with 16 bases left in between. Germline V gene lookup returns CDR1 SGDLS and CDR2 YYNGEE. CDR3 nucleotides: TGTGCCAGCAGCGCAGACAGAGGTCTAGTCTACGAGCAGTACTTC. This encodes CASSADRGLVYEQYF.

The chain has TRBV9 and TRBJ2-3; D might be TRBD2 (6 bases). The V gene lost 0 bases and the J gene lost 1 base, with 15 bases spanning the gap. Germline V gene lookup returns CDR1 SGDLS and CDR2 YYNGEE. The CDR3 contains 17 residues. The CDR3 DNA reads TGTGCCAGCAGCGTAGTAGAGGAGGGCTGGGGCACAGATACGCAGTATTTT. It translates to CASSVVEEGWGTDTQYF.

This clone has more than one count but fewer than ten. The chain recombines TRBV5-1 with TRBJ1-1; TRBD1 aligns across 9 bases. The trim removed 4 bases at V and 4 bases at J, leaving 8 bases unmatched. CDR3 length: 15 residues. CDR1 SGHRS and CDR2 YFSETQ come from the germline V gene. In nucleotides, the CDR3 is TGCGCCAGCAGCATACAGGGGGCAAGTGGCACTGAAGCTTTCTTT. This translates into CASSIQGASGTEAFF.

The chain joins TRBV7-2 to TRBJ1-2; no clear D. This CDR3 contains 12 residues. Trimming removed 5 bases at V and 0 bases at J, with 4 bases between. In germline, CDR1 is SGHTA, CDR2 FQGNSA. The CDR3 DNA is TGTGCCAGCAGCACTTCTAACTATGGCTACACCTTC. Translated: CASSTSNYGYTF.

This chain uses TRBV11-1 with TRBJ2-1, with 9 bases that match TRBD1. CDR3 length: 14 residues. Losses at the gene ends were 4 bases for V and 8 bases for J; bases not matched to a gene: 6. Germline CDR1 reads SGHAT; CDR2 reads FQDESV (reference sequence). The CDR3 here is CASSSGTGYDEQFF. In nucleotides, the CDR3 is TGTGCCAGCAGCTCCGGGACAGGGTACGATGAGCAGTTCTTC.

This clone was seen a single time. The rearrangement joins TRBV13 to TRBJ1-3; 9 nucleotides agree with TRBD1. Losses at the gene ends were 8 bases for V and 4 bases for J; bases not matched to a gene: 6. The length of the CDR3 is 14 residues. Germline V gives CDR1 PRHDT, CDR2 FYEKMQ (reference sequence). CDR3 coding DNA: TGTGCCAGCGGTGGGACAGGGCCGGGAAACACCATATATTTT. It is translated as CASGGTGPGNTIYF.

This clone is a singleton in its sample. V and J are TRBV18 and TRBJ1-5; TRBD1 matches 7 bases. CDR3 size: 15 residues. V trimming: 2 bases; J trimming: 3 bases; junction bases outside the gene matches: 4. Per the germline V gene, CDR1 is KGHSH and CDR2 is LQKENI. CDR3 bases: TGTGCCAGCTCACCAGAACAGGGGAACAATCAGCCCCAGCATTTT. Residues: CASSPEQGNNQPQHF.

In the case of this clone: The sample contains more than one DNA sequence encoding this CDR3. The V call is TRBV5-5, the J call TRBJ1-4; D not resolved. V was cut by 4 bases and J by 5 bases, with 15 bases left in between. CDR1 and CDR2 (germline): SGHKS, YYEKEE (reference sequence). This CDR3 region has 15 residues. The CDR3 sequence: CASSRRSAGNEKLFF. CDR3 bases: TGTGCCAGCAGCCGCCGATCGGCGGGAAATGAAAAACTGTTTTTT.

The chain is built from TRBV28 and TRBJ1-1, with a tentative D call TRBD1 (5 bases). CDR1 is MDHEN and CDR2 is SYDVKM in the germline V gene. Trimming left V 10 bases short and J 3 bases short, with 15 bases between. This CDR3 contains 13 residues. This CDR3 reads CATGGFWDTEAFF. Here the CDR3 DNA reads TGTGCCACCGGGGGGTTTTGGGACACTGAAGCTTTCTTT.

The chain uses TRBV25-1 and TRBJ1-1; 8 positions match TRBD1. This CDR3 contains 13 residues. Per the germline V gene, CDR1 is MGHDK and CDR2 is SYGVNS. The V segment lost 4 bases and the J segment 5 bases; nucleotides outside the gene matches: 3. CDR3 bases: TGTGCCAGCAGTGGACAGGGGCGGACTGAAGCTTTCTTT. It is translated as CASSGQGRTEAFF.

The chain is built from TRBV5-8 and TRBJ2-1; 9 bases are a match to TRBD1. Trimming cost V 3 bases and J 9 bases; bases outside gene matches: 7. From germline, CDR1 is SGHTS and CDR2 YDEGEE. The CDR3 consists of 14 residues. In nucleotides, the CDR3 is TGTGCCAGCAGCTGGGGACAGGGTAGGCGTGAGCAGTTCTTC. This encodes CASSWGQGRREQFF.

CDR3 loop: CASSVAGGNQPQHF. The CDR3 nucleotides are TGTGCCAGCAGCGTAGCGGGGGGCAATCAGCCCCAGCATTTT. The gene calls are TRBV9 and TRBJ1-5, with TRBD1 as a possible D gene (5 bases). Germline V gene data show CDR1 as SGDLS and CDR2 as YYNGEE. V was shortened by 0 bases and J by 2 bases, with 6 bases between the two germline ends. The CDR3 has 14 residues.